A single sample gave rise to the 15 T cell receptor beta chains below, sequenced in a study of blood T cells in healthy people across ages. A sample-barcoded 5' primer and a J-beta primer mix were used in a second PCR of roughly 6 to 12 cycles. TCRdb independently ran MiXCR on the 5' RACE reads; one entry per CDR3 protein. This repertoire shows 1.8 million or so distinct CDR3 sequences, about 39% found once; its top ten account for approximately 22%. The sequenced sample consisted of blood. The receptors here all came from a human donor in good health.

This sequence joins TRBV7-6 and TRBJ2-1; TRBD1 is a possible D gene (6 bases). Germline CDR1 and CDR2: SGHVS and FNYEAQ. The germline V and J ends were trimmed by 3 bases and 6 bases, with 9 bases remaining between them. The CDR3 is made up of 13 amino acids. The CDR3 sequence is CASSFTRGNEQFF. The DNA of the CDR3 is TGTGCCAGCAGCTTCACCAGGGGCAATGAGCAGTTCTTC.

V and J are TRBV20-1 and TRBJ1-2; D not resolved. Trimming took off 6 bases at V and 4 bases at J, with 15 bases between the two ends. This CDR3 has 13 residues. CDR1 DFQATT and CDR2 SNEGSKA come from the germline V gene (reference sequence). The CDR3 spells CSADVPGTYGYTF. As DNA, the CDR3 is TGCAGTGCCGACGTCCCTGGTACCTATGGCTACACCTTC.

This chain uses TRBV10-2 with TRBJ2-1; D is ambiguous. The V gene's germline CDR1 is WSHSY and CDR2 SAAADI. The CDR3 has 10 residues. V lost 4 bases and J 10 bases, leaving 5 bases between the germline ends. CDR3 nucleotide sequence: TGCGCCAGCAGTGGCAGCGAGCAGTTCTTC. Encoded protein: CASSGSEQFF.

This clonotype turned up a few times. The chain has TRBV6-2 or TRBV6-3 and TRBJ2-5, with D unresolved. CDR3 size: 15 residues. Germline assignment: CDR1 MNHEY and CDR2 SVGEGT. The V end was cut by 0 bases, the J end by 1 base, with 9 bases between. CDR3 DNA sequence: TGTGCCAGCAGTTACTCGGCAGATCCCCAAGAGACCCAGTACTTC. Protein product: CASSYSADPQETQYF.

In its sample, this clonotype was seen a few times. V and J are TRBV29-1 and TRBJ2-7; a possible D gene is TRBD1 (6 bases). Trimming cost V 6 bases and J 3 bases, with 12 bases left between them. CDR3 length equals 12 residues. The germline gives CDR1 SQVTM, CDR2 ANQGSEA. The CDR3 nucleotides are TGCAGCGTCGGATGGGACAACTACGAGCAGTACTTC. Translated: CSVGWDNYEQYF.

This clonotype came up a few times. DNA of the CDR3: TGCGCCAGCAGCTTGCGGGGGGCGACCACAGATACGCAGTATTTT. Translated, it gives CASSLRGATTDTQYF. The chain is built from TRBV5-1 and TRBJ2-3; possibly TRBD2 for D (7 bases). The CDR3 totals 15 residues. Germline CDR1 reads SGHRS; CDR2 reads YFSETQ. V dropped 1 base and J dropped 2 bases, with 11 bases sitting between them.

This clonotype has only a few counts. The chain links TRBV7-9 to TRBJ2-3; TRBD1 matches at 10 bases. This CDR3 spans 15 amino acids. The junction had 9 bases not matched to a gene; V was cut back by 6 bases and J by 6 bases. Germline-derived CDR1 and CDR2 are SEHNR and FQNEAQ (reference sequence). CDR3 DNA: TGTGCCAGCAGTCTGACAGGGGGCAATAGGGATACGCAGTATTTT. This codes for CASSLTGGNRDTQYF.

Only a few counts were recorded for this clonotype. The CDR3 DNA reads TGTGCCAGCAGCAGGGGGGCTAGCGGGGGAGGCAGGTACGAGCAGTACTTC. Its protein is CASSRGASGGGRYEQYF. This chain uses TRBV7-2 with TRBJ2-7; 10 nucleotides align to TRBD2. The CDR3 sequence is 17 residues long. The V segment lost 5 bases and the J segment 4 bases; nucleotides outside the gene matches: 14. CDR1 and CDR2 from the germline V gene are SGHTA and FQGNSA.

V is TRBV7-3 and J is TRBJ1-2; D not certain. The CDR3 covers 15 residues. Deletions cut 2 bases from V and 3 bases from J, with 13 bases between. Germline-derived CDR1 and CDR2 are SGHTA and FQGTGA. The CDR3 DNA sequence: TGTGCCAGCAGCTTATCGGGTCACCGGGACTATGGCTACACCTTC. It is translated as CASSLSGHRDYGYTF.

The chain uses TRBV20-1 and TRBJ2-4; maybe TRBD2 (6 bases). The germline V gene encodes CDR1 DFQATT and CDR2 SNEGSKA (reference sequence). Trimming took 4 bases from V and 13 from J, leaving 23 bases between them. The CDR3 covers 14 residues. CDR3 region: CSAMGGISYNEQYF. CDR3 sequence (DNA): TGCAGTGCTATGGGCGGGATTTCCTACAATGAGCAGTACTTC.

The V gene is TRBV11-1, the J gene TRBJ1-1; a weak D match, TRBD1 (6 bases). The CDR3 length is 16 residues. Trimming cost V 1 base and J 7 bases, with 19 bases left between them. Germline CDR1 and CDR2: SGHAT and FQDESV (reference sequence). CDR3 region: CASSLVNTGPNYEAFF. DNA of the CDR3: TGTGCCAGCAGCTTAGTGAATACAGGGCCGAACTATGAAGCTTTCTTT. The full variable domain, with the rest looked up from reference TRBV11-1 and TRBJ1-1, is EAEVAQSPRYKITEKSQAVAFWCDPISGHATLYWYRQILGQGPELLVQFQDESVVDDSQLPKDRFSAERLKGVDSTLKIQPAELGDSAMYLCASSLVNTGPNYEAFFGQGTRLTVV.

This chain links TRBV7-9 with TRBJ1-5, with D possibly being TRBD1 (5 bases). This CDR3 comprises 15 residues. Trimming took off 3 bases at V and 1 base at J, with 10 bases between the two ends. Germline V CDR1 and CDR2: SEHNR, FQNEAQ (reference sequence). This CDR3 is CASSLGEISNQPQHF. CDR3 coding DNA: TGTGCCAGCAGCTTGGGGGAGATCAGCAATCAGCCCCAGCATTTT.

The rearrangement uses TRBV29-1 and TRBJ2-1; D gene uncertain. CDR1 SQVTM and CDR2 ANQGSEA come from the germline V gene. Between the trimmed V and J ends, which lost 4 bases and 0 bases, there was a span of 16 bases. This CDR3 has 16 residues. This CDR3 is CSVVPHFQSSYNEQFF. The CDR3 nucleotides read TGCAGCGTTGTCCCCCACTTCCAAAGCTCCTACAATGAGCAGTTCTTC.

This clonotype has more than one count but fewer than ten. This chain connects TRBV7-9 to TRBJ2-5; D is ambiguous. Germline assignment: CDR1 SEHNR and CDR2 FQNEAQ (reference sequence). The CDR3 spans 20 residues. V shed 5 bases and J shed 0 bases, with 28 bases lying between them. The CDR3 DNA sequence: TGTGCCAGCAGCCCCAGCTTAGTTGGAGACCGGGTCACTAACCAAGAGACCCAGTACTTC. Its translation is CASSPSLVGDRVTNQETQYF.

The chain joins TRBV30 to TRBJ2-7; D remains unclear. This CDR3 is 13 amino acids long. Between the trimmed V and J ends, which lost 2 bases and 4 bases, there was a span of 12 bases. Germline CDR1 GTSNPN, CDR2 SVGIG (reference sequence). The CDR3 reads CAWSIIGPYEQYF. In DNA form, the CDR3 reads TGTGCCTGGAGTATTATAGGACCGTACGAGCAGTACTTC.